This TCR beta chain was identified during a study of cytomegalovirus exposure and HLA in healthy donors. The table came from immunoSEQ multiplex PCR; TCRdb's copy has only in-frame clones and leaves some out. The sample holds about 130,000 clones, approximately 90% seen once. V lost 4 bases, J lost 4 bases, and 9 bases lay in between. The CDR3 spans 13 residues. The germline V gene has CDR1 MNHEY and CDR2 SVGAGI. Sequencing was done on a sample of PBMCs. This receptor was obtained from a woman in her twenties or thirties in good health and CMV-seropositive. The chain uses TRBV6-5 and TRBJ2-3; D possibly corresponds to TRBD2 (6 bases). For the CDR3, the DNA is TGTGCCAGCAGTTTCCCGGGGGCAGATACGCAGTATTTT. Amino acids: CASSFPGADTQYF.